This passage covers 27 T cell receptor beta chains from one sample sequenced in a study of neurological immune-mediated disorders (dated by TCRdb to between 2017 and 2020). Library method: 5' RACE. Sequencing was carried out with an Illumina HiSeq 2500. Starting from the raw public reads, TCRdb applied fastp trimming at Q25, assembled clones with MiXCR and retained in-frame beta chains. CDR3 protein sequences are deduplicated, and each keeps its most common genes and DNA. Counted in this sample were some 21,000 distinct CDR3 sequences; approximately 5.9% of them appeared once. Less than 55% of the sample comes from the top ten. The sequencing input was CD8+ T cells from blood. The receptors originated from a young man in good health.

This clonotype has a count of ten or more. This rearrangement joins TRBV3-1 to TRBJ1-3; D is ambiguous. The CDR3 contains 16 residues. The germline V gene has CDR1 LGHDT and CDR2 YNNKEL (reference sequence). Trimming removed 1 base from V and 2 bases from J, with 12 bases in between. The CDR3 coding sequence is TGTGCCAGCAGCCAAGTCCTACGGGGTACTGGAAACACCATATATTTT. This translates into CASSQVLRGTGNTIYF.

This clonotype was seen at least ten times. V gene TRBV27 combines with J gene TRBJ2-1, with 8 bases that match TRBD2. V trimming: 5 bases; J trimming: 3 bases; junction bases outside the gene matches: 12. The CDR3 sequence is 17 residues long. CDR1 and CDR2 (germline): MNHEY, SMNVEV (reference sequence). CDR3 bases: TGTGCCAGCAGTCAAACCCAGCGGGGGCATAACTACAATGAGCAGTTCTTC. Protein product: CASSQTQRGHNYNEQFF.

The chain combines TRBV15 with TRBJ1-6; D remains ambiguous. The CDR3 extends over 15 amino acids. Germline CDR1 is LNHNV and CDR2 is YYDKDF (reference sequence). V lost 5 bases, J lost 7 bases, and 15 bases lay in between. For the CDR3, the DNA is TGTGCCACCAGCCCTGGCAGATCCCCGAATTCACCCCTCCACTTT. Translation: CATSPGRSPNSPLHF. The full variable domain, rest sourced from reference TRBV15 and TRBJ1-6, is DAMVIQNPRYQVTQFGKPVTLSCSQTLNHNVMYWYQQKSSQAPKLLFHYYDKDFNNEADTPDNFQSRRPNTSFCFLDIRSPGLGDTAMYLCATSPGRSPNSPLHFGNGTRLTVT.

In this sample, this clonotype turned up many times. CDR3 in DNA: TGTGCCAGCCAGGGACAGATACAAGAGACCCAGTACTTC. Amino acids: CASQGQIQETQYF. The chain uses TRBV27 and TRBJ2-5, with 7 bases matching TRBD1. The CDR3 runs 13 residues. Germline V gene lookup returns CDR1 MNHEY and CDR2 SMNVEV (reference sequence). J lost 2 bases, V lost 8 bases, and 5 bases had no gene match.

This clonotype was recorded at least ten times. J is TRBJ1-1 and V is TRBV12-3 or TRBV12-4, with 12 bases fitting TRBD1. J gave up 3 bases and V 5 bases, and 16 bases lay outside the gene matches. The CDR3 covers 19 residues. The CDR3 nucleotides read TGTGCCAGCAGTAACCAAAGCACTACCCGGGACAGGGGGCACACTGAAGCTTTCTTT. It is translated as CASSNQSTTRDRGHTEAFF.

This clonotype was counted many times. J is TRBJ1-2 and V is TRBV7-9; D possibly corresponds to TRBD1 (5 bases). There are 15 residues in the CDR3. V lost 1 base and J lost 3, with 12 bases in between. The germline V gene encodes CDR1 SEHNR and CDR2 FQNEAQ (reference sequence). CDR3 DNA sequence: TGTGCCAGCAGCTTAGTCGCCGGGACTCACTATGGCTACACCTTC. Translated, it gives CASSLVAGTHYGYTF.

Many counts were recorded for this clonotype. The J gene is TRBJ1-6, the V gene TRBV7-8; no definite D call. Germline V gives CDR1 SGHVS, CDR2 FQNEAQ. This CDR3 is 17 amino acids long. V was shortened by 1 base and J by 7 bases, with 17 bases between the two germline ends. The DNA for the CDR3 is TGTGCCAGCAGCTTAGAAAAGCTAATGGTCTTAAATTCACCCCTCCACTTT. This translates into CASSLEKLMVLNSPLHF.

The chain combines TRBV6-4 with TRBJ2-1; D is perhaps TRBD2 (5 bases). This CDR3 region has 15 residues. The germline CDR1 and CDR2 sequences are MRHNA and SNTAGT. V was trimmed by 1 base and J by 3 bases, leaving 10 bases between them. The CDR3 loop is CASSDYAGSYNEQFF. DNA of the CDR3: TGTGCCAGCAGTGACTATGCGGGTAGCTACAATGAGCAGTTCTTC.

Ten or more counts support this clonotype. J is TRBJ1-1 and V is TRBV5-1; D remains ambiguous. Trimming stripped 6 bases from V and 0 bases from J, with 3 bases between. Per germline, CDR1 SGHRS and CDR2 YFSETQ. This CDR3 contains 11 residues. The CDR3 loop reads CASNLNTEAFF. CDR3 in DNA: TGCGCCAGCAACCTGAACACTGAAGCTTTCTTT.

This clonotype was observed many times. The chain combines TRBV27 with TRBJ1-5, with D hard to call. The germline V gene has CDR1 MNHEY and CDR2 SMNVEV (reference sequence). The CDR3 is made up of 14 amino acids. Trimming removed 5 bases at V and 3 bases at J, with 11 bases between. The CDR3 loop is CASSLSAINQPQHF. The CDR3 DNA reads as TGTGCCAGCAGTCTGTCCGCAATCAATCAGCCCCAGCATTTT.

This clonotype was counted ten times or more. V is TRBV12-3 or TRBV12-4 and J is TRBJ2-1; 7 bases match TRBD2. V dropped 2 bases and J dropped 2; count of bases not matched to a gene: 9. The CDR3 is 17 residues long. The CDR3 nucleotides read TGTGCCAGCAGTTTAAGAGCGGGGATCTTAACCTACAATGAGCAGTTCTTC. Translated: CASSLRAGILTYNEQFF.

This clonotype was counted a single time. One end of the junction fails to match germline, which may point to a read error. The genes are TRBV9 and TRBJ1-5; TRBD1 might be the D (6 bases). The CDR3 contains 15 residues. The V gene's germline CDR1 is SGDLS and CDR2 YYNGEE. The CDR3 bases are TGTGCCAGCAGTGTAGCCGGGGGGCGCGGACAGCCCCATCATTTT. Its translation is CASSVAGGRGQPHHF.

This clonotype was found a few times. The chain carries TRBV27 and TRBJ2-6; D not certain. The V gene's germline CDR1 is MNHEY and CDR2 SMNVEV (reference sequence). The V and J ends lost 6 bases and 4 bases respectively, with 7 bases between them. The CDR3 spans 13 residues. The CDR3 loop is CASRQAGANVLTF. CDR3 DNA: TGTGCCAGCAGACAAGCCGGGGCCAACGTCCTGACTTTC.

This clonotype was seen ten or more times. This chain uses TRBV29-1 with TRBJ2-2; 8 bases match TRBD2. CDR3 length equals 14 residues. Trimming cost V 4 bases and J 7 bases; bases outside gene matches: 8. Germline V lookup: CDR1 SQVTM, CDR2 ANQGSEA. CDR3: CSVVYGGAFGELFF. The CDR3 nucleotides read TGCAGCGTTGTATACGGGGGGGCCTTCGGGGAGCTGTTTTTT.

This clonotype was found many times. The gene calls are TRBV5-6 and TRBJ2-5; tentative D call: TRBD2 (5 bases). Per the germline V gene, CDR1 is SGHDT and CDR2 is YYEEEE. The CDR3 is 14 residues long. With 4 bases removed from V and 9 bases from J, the gap between germline ends came to 19 bases. CDR3 sequence: CASSRLGLSSAQYF. The CDR3 region has the DNA TGTGCCAGCAGCAGATTAGGACTCTCGTCGGCCCAGTACTTC.

This clonotype has ten or more counts. The chain employs TRBV12-3 or TRBV12-4 and TRBJ1-1; D gene unclear. The CDR3 is made up of 14 amino acids. V was shortened by 5 bases and J by 5 bases, with 15 bases between the two germline ends. CDR3 protein: CASSRDTGGTEAFF. CDR3 sequence (DNA): TGTGCCAGCAGTCGTGATACCGGCGGAACTGAAGCTTTCTTT.

The rearrangement uses TRBV7-9 and TRBJ2-5; TRBD2 is a possible D gene (5 bases). Between the trimmed V and J ends, which lost 5 bases and 5 bases, there was a span of 9 bases. The CDR3 has 12 residues. The germline V gene encodes CDR1 SEHNR and CDR2 FQNEAQ (reference sequence). CDR3: CASSGPGETQYF. The CDR3 nucleotides are TGTGCCAGCAGCGGCCCGGGGGAGACCCAGTACTTC.

This clonotype was counted ten times or more. The chain recombines TRBV4-3 with TRBJ1-6; D possibly corresponds to TRBD1 (6 bases). Per the germline V gene, CDR1 is LGHNA and CDR2 is YSLEER. The CDR3 runs to 14 residues. The V and J ends lost 1 base and 7 bases respectively, with 8 bases between them. CDR3: CASSQVQGNSPLHF. CDR3 in DNA: TGCGCCAGCAGCCAAGTGCAGGGGAATTCACCCCTCCACTTT.

This clonotype was recorded at least ten times. The chain recombines TRBV5-5 with TRBJ2-7; 10 positions agree with TRBD2. The CDR3 length is 19 residues. The J segment lost 4 bases and the V segment lost 4 bases, leaving 20 bases of the junction unmatched. CDR1 SGHKS and CDR2 YYEKEE come from the germline V gene (reference sequence). CDR3 residues: CASSPTLLSGGTLPYEQYF. CDR3 nucleotides: TGTGCCAGCAGCCCCACCCTCCTTAGCGGGGGGACCCTTCCTTACGAGCAGTACTTC.

This clonotype was detected ten times or more. The chain links TRBV29-1 to TRBJ1-5; a weak D match, TRBD1 (5 bases). The CDR3 is 12 amino acids. Trimming pared 4 bases from V and 4 bases from J, leaving 8 bases between. Germline V gene data show CDR1 as SQVTM and CDR2 as ANQGSEA. DNA of the CDR3: TGCAGCGTTGCGTCAGGGAATCAGCCCCAGCATTTT. Residues: CSVASGNQPQHF.

This clonotype appeared many times. The chain joins TRBV15 to TRBJ2-5; D call uncertain. With 3 bases removed from V and 7 bases from J, the gap between germline ends came to 12 bases. There are 13 residues in the CDR3. Germline V CDR1 and CDR2: LNHNV, YYDKDF (reference sequence). The CDR3 is CATSRTDLMTQYF. CDR3 bases: TGTGCCACCAGCAGGACGGACCTCATGACCCAGTACTTC.

This clonotype was seen at least ten times. V gene TRBV3-1 combines with J gene TRBJ2-1; D unresolved. The V end lost 4 bases, the J end lost 5 bases, and 6 bases lay between the germline ends. Germline V CDR1 and CDR2: LGHDT, YNNKEL (reference sequence). The CDR3 runs to 12 residues. CDR3 amino acids: CASSPFHNEQFF. The CDR3 DNA is TGTGCCAGCAGCCCCTTTCACAATGAGCAGTTCTTC.

The CDR3 loop is CASSLWAGGELYEQYF. The CDR3 DNA reads as TGTGCCAGCAGCTTATGGGCAGGGGGCGAACTCTACGAGCAGTACTTC. This rearrangement joins TRBV5-6 to TRBJ2-7; TRBD1 matches 8 bases. This CDR3 region has 16 residues. The V gene's germline CDR1 is SGHDT and CDR2 YYEEEE. With V trimmed by 2 bases and J by 3 bases, 10 bases remained unmatched.

Many counts were recorded for this clonotype. V usage is TRBV4-1 and J usage is TRBJ2-7; D might be TRBD1 or TRBD2, each matching 5 bases. V lost 0 bases, J lost 2 bases, and 14 bases lay in between. The germline CDR1 and CDR2 sequences are MGHRA and YSYEKL. The CDR3 contains 16 residues. CDR3 region: CASSQDGRGRAYEQYF. The CDR3 coding sequence is TGCGCCAGCAGCCAAGATGGTCGGGGACGCGCCTACGAGCAGTACTTC.

There are many counts of this clonotype. This chain uses TRBV29-1 with TRBJ2-2; D gene uncertain. The V end was cut by 6 bases, the J end by 5 bases, with 10 bases between. CDR1 and CDR2 (germline): SQVTM, ANQGSEA. The CDR3 consists of 12 residues. CDR3 residues: CSVYYRTGELFF. In DNA, the CDR3 is TGCAGCGTCTACTATCGGACCGGGGAGCTGTTTTTT.

This clonotype has ten or more counts. The chain joins TRBV6-6 to TRBJ2-7; tentatively, D is TRBD2 (6 bases). CDR1 is MNHNY and CDR2 is SVGAGI in the germline V gene (reference sequence). V lost 5 bases and J lost 9, with 26 bases in between. The CDR3 loop spans 16 amino acids. CDR3 amino acids: CASSPIGWGRGLGQYF. CDR3 bases: TGTGCCAGCAGTCCCATCGGCTGGGGCCGGGGGTTGGGGCAGTACTTC.

This clonotype was recorded many times. The chain is built from TRBV11-2 and TRBJ1-1; tentatively, D is TRBD1 (5 bases). The CDR3 runs 14 residues. V was shortened by 3 bases and J by 11 bases, with 19 bases between the two germline ends. Germline V CDR1 and CDR2: SGHAT, FQNNGV. CDR3 bases: TGTGCCAGCAGCTTCCAAGGGCAGGGAATGGGCGCTTTCTTT. The encoded protein is CASSFQGQGMGAFF. The full variable domain, in which reference TRBV11-2 and TRBJ1-1 provide the parts outside the CDR3, is EAGVAQSPRYKIIEKRQSVAFWCNPISGHATLYWYQQILGQGPKLLIQFQNNGVVDDSQLPKDRFSAERLKGVDSTLKIQPAKLEDSAVYLCASSFQGQGMGAFFGQGTRLTVV.